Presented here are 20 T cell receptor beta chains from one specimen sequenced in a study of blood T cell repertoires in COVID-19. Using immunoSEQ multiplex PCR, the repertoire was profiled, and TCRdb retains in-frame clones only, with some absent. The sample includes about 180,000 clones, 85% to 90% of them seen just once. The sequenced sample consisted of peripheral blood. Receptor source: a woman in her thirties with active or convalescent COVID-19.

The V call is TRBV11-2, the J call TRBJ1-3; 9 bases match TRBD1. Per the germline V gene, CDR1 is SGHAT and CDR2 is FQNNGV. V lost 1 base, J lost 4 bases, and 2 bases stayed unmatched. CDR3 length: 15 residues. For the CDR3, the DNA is TGTGCCAGCAGCTTAGTTACAGGGGGCGGAAACACCATATATTTT. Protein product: CASSLVTGGGNTIYF.

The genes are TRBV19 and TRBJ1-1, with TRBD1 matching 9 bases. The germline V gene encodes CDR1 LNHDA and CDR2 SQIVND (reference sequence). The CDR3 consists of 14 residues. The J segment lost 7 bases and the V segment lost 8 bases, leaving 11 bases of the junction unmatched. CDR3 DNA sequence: TGTGCCAGTTCCGGGACAGGGCGGGTGAGTGAAGCTTTCTTT. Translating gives CASSGTGRVSEAFF.

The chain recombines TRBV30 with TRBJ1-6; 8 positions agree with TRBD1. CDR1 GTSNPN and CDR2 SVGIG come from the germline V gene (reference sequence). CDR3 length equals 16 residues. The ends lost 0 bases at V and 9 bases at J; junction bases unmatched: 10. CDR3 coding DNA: TGTGCCTGGAGTGTACCCGGGGGACAGGTGGGTTCACCCCTCCACTTT. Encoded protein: CAWSVPGGQVGSPLHF.

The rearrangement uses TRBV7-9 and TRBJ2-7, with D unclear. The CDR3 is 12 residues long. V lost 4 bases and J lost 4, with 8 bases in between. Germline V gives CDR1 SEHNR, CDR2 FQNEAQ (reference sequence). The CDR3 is CASSSTNYEQYF. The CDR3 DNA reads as TGTGCCAGCAGCTCCACTAATTACGAGCAGTACTTC.

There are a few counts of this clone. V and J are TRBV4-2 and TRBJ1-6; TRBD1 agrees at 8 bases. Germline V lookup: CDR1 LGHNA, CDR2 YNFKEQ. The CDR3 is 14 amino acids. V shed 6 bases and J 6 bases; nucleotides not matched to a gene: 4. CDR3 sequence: CASRLTGGNSPLHF. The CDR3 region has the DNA TGTGCCAGCAGACTAACAGGGGGTAATTCACCCCTCCACTTT.

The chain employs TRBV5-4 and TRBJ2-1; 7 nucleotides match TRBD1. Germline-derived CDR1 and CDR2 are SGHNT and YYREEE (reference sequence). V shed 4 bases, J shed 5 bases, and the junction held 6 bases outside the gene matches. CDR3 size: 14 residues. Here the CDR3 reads CASSLGTEDNEQFF. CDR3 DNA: TGTGCCAGCAGCCTTGGGACAGAGGACAATGAGCAGTTCTTC.

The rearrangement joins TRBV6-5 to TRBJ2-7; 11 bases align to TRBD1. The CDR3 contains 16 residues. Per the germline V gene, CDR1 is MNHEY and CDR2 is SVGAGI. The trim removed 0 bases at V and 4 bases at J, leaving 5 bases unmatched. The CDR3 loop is CASSYSGQGGGYEQYF. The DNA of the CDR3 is TGTGCCAGCAGTTACTCGGGACAGGGGGGAGGTTACGAGCAGTACTTC.

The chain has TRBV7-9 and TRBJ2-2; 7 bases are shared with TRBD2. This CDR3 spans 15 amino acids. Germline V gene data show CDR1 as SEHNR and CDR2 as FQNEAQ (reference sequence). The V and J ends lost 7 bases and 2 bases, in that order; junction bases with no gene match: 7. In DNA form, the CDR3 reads TGTGCCAGCACCCCCCCTAGCGGAAACACCGGGGAGCTGTTTTTT. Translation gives CASTPPSGNTGELFF.

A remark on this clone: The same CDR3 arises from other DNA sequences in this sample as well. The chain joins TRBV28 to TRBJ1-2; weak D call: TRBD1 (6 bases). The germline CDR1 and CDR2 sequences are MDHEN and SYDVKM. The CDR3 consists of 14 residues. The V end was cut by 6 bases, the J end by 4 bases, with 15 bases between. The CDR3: CASSSSTGVYGYTF. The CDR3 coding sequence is TGTGCCAGCAGCTCTTCGACAGGAGTCTATGGCTACACCTTC.

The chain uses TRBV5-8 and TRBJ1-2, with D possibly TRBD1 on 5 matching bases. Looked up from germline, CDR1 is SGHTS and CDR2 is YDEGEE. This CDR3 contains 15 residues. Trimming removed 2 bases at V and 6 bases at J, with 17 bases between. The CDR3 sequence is CASSFSYLGADGYTF. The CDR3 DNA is TGTGCCAGCAGCTTCTCATATCTTGGGGCTGATGGCTACACCTTC.

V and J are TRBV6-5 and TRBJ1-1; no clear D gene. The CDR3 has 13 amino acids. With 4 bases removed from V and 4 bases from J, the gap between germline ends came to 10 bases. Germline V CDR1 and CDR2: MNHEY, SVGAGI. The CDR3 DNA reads TGTGCCAGCAGTTTCCGGAGCTTCACTGAAGCTTTCTTT. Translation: CASSFRSFTEAFF.

The CDR3 loop reads CASSLEGGTEAFF. CDR3 sequence (DNA): TGTGCCAGCAGCTTAGAGGGGGGTACTGAAGCTTTCTTT. V gene TRBV11-2 combines with J gene TRBJ1-1, with D maybe TRBD1 (5 bases). The germline gives CDR1 SGHAT, CDR2 FQNNGV. Trimming left V 0 bases short and J 5 bases short, with 7 bases between. The CDR3 loop spans 13 amino acids.

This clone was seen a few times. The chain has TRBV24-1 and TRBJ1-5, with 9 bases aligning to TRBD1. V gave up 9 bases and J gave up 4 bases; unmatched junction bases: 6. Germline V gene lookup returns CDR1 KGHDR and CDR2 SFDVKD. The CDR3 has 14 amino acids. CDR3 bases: TGTGCCACCGCGGACAGGGGTAGGAATCAGCCCCAGCATTTT. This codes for CATADRGRNQPQHF.

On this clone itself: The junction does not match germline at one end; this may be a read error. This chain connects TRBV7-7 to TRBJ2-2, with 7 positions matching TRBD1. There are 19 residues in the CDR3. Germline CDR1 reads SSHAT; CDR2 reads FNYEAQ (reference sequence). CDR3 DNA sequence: TGTGCTAGCAGCTTCCCCCTCAATGATACAGGGGACGGATCCGGGGAGCTGTTTTTT. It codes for CASSFPLNDTGDGSGELFF.

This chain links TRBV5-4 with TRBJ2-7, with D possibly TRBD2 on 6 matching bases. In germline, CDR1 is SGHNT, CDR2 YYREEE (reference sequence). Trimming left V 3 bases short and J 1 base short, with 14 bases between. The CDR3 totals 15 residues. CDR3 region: CASSSEGGGSYEQYF. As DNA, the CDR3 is TGTGCCAGCAGCTCGGAGGGTGGCGGATCCTACGAGCAGTACTTC.

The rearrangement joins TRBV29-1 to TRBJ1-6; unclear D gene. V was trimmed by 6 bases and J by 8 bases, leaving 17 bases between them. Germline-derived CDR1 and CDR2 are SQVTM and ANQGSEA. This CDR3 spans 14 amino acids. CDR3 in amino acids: CSVSGKGRDSPLHF. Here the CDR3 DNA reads TGCAGCGTCTCCGGGAAGGGAAGGGATTCACCCCTCCACTTT.

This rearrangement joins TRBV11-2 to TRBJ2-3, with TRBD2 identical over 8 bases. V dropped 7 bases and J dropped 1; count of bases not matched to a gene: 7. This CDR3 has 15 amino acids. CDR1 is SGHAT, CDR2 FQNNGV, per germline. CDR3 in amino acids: CASNWGAGGTDTQYF. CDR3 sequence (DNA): TGTGCCAGCAACTGGGGAGCGGGAGGCACAGATACGCAGTATTTT. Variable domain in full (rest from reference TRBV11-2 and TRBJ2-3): EAGVAQSPRYKIIEKRQSVAFWCNPISGHATLYWYQQILGQGPKLLIQFQNNGVVDDSQLPKDRFSAERLKGVDSTLKIQPAKLEDSAVYLCASNWGAGGTDTQYFGPGTRLTVL.

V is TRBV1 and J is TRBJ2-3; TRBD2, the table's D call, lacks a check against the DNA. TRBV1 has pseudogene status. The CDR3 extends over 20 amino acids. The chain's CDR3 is CTSSQDQRDLSGECTDTQYF. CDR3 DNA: TGCACCAGCAGCCAAGATCAACGGGACCTCAGCGGGGAGTGCACAGATACGCAGTATTTT.

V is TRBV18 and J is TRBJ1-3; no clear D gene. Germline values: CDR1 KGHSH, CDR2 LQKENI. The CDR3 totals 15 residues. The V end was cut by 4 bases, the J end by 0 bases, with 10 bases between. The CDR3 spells CASSRGESSGNTIYF. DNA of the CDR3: TGTGCCAGCTCACGCGGGGAAAGCTCTGGAAACACCATATATTTT.

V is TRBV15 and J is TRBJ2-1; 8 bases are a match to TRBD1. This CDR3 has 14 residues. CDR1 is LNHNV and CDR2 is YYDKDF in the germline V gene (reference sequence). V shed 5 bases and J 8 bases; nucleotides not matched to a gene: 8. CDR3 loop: CATSRRTGWDEQFF. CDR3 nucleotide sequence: TGTGCCACCAGCCGGCGGACAGGGTGGGATGAGCAGTTCTTC.